Listed below are T cell receptor beta chains from one sample, sequenced in a study of CD8+CD57+ T cells in acquired aplastic anemia. TCRdb reanalysed the reads using MiXCR and keeps one entry per CDR3 protein. The sample consists of roughly 280,000 distinct CDR3 sequences, under 65% of them appearing once. Material for sequencing was sorted CD4+, CD8+, or CD8+CD57+ T cells (not recorded which) from PBMCs. The receptors shown here come from a human donor with aplastic anemia. Each CDR3 is given with its conserved first and last residue.

J gene	V gene	CDR3 protein
TRBJ2-3	TRBV6-5	CASSVGTSVATDTQYF
TRBJ2-3	TRBV15	CATSDGRGTRDTQYF
TRBJ2-1	TRBV19	CASASYPYNEQFF
TRBJ2-1	TRBV20-1	CSARRPNRGRLSYNEQFF
TRBJ2-1	TRBV19	CASSMQGGSYNEQFF
TRBJ1-4	TRBV20-1	CSAKQGATNEKLFF
TRBJ2-5	TRBV7-2	CASSPSPGGETQYF
TRBJ1-1	TRBV27	CASSLPQGYVTEAFF
TRBJ2-7	TRBV15	CATSARGFSYEQYF
TRBJ2-7	TRBV20-1	CSARDASGGSYEQYF
TRBJ2-1	TRBV19	CASMKTSGSWNEQFF
TRBJ1-1	TRBV29-1	CSGGAYTEAFF
TRBJ2-1	TRBV2	CASRQAGYNEQFF
TRBJ2-6	TRBV6-1	CASSDGGAGANVLTF
TRBJ1-6	TRBV20-1	CSGGIGGGRSDNSPLHF
TRBJ2-5	TRBV12-3/TRBV12-4	CASTQVGGKTQYF
TRBJ2-3	TRBV5-1	CASSLDPGSDTQYF
TRBJ2-5	TRBV14	CASSHWAEETQYF